The 17 T cell receptor beta chains below come from one sample, sequenced in a study of T cell responses to AZD1222 COVID-19 vaccine. Method: immunoSEQ multiplex PCR; TCRdb's copy keeps in-frame clones and lacks some. The sample lists approximately 150,000 clones, about 92% occurring once. The source material was peripheral blood, sampled on day 0 of AZD1222 vaccination. These receptors were taken from an adult in good health.

This rearrangement joins TRBV4-3 to TRBJ1-2; perhaps TRBD1 as D (6 bases). The ends were cut back, 1 base at V and 0 bases at J, with 12 bases in the middle. Germline loops: CDR1 LGHNA, CDR2 YSLEER. The CDR3 covers 16 residues. For the CDR3, the DNA is TGCGCCAGCAGCCAAGGGGGGCTCAGACCTAACTATGGCTACACCTTC. This codes for CASSQGGLRPNYGYTF.

V is TRBV19 and J is TRBJ1-1; 7 bases align to TRBD1. There are 13 residues in the CDR3. V lost 7 bases to trimming and J lost 0 bases; unmatched junction nucleotides: 2. The germline gives CDR1 LNHDA, CDR2 SQIVND (reference sequence). The DNA of the CDR3 is TGTGCCAGTACCGACAGGGTGAACACTGAAGCTTTCTTT. Its translation is CASTDRVNTEAFF.

The chain combines TRBV12-3 or TRBV12-4 with TRBJ1-2; D may be TRBD1 (5 bases). V was cut by 5 bases and J by 1 base, with 5 bases left in between. This CDR3 contains 12 residues. The CDR3 reads CASSQGNYGYTF. CDR3 coding DNA: TGTGCCAGCAGTCAGGGTAACTATGGCTACACCTTC.

This chain uses TRBV7-2 with TRBJ2-5; no firm D call. Between the trimmed V and J ends, which lost 7 bases and 2 bases, there was a span of 11 bases. CDR1 SGHTA and CDR2 FQGNSA come from the germline V gene. This CDR3 has 13 residues. The CDR3 DNA reads TGTGCCAGCACCTTGACTGCACAAGAGACCCAGTACTTC. It specifies CASTLTAQETQYF.

The chain has TRBV6-2 or TRBV6-3 and TRBJ2-5, with D perhaps matching TRBD2 (6 bases). Germline V lookup: CDR1 MNHEY, CDR2 SVGEGT. V was clipped by 2 bases and J by 1 base, with 17 bases between them. CDR3 size: 17 residues. The CDR3 sequence: CASSYKSPGVSQETQYF. Written as DNA, the CDR3 is TGTGCCAGCAGTTACAAATCCCCGGGGGTGAGCCAAGAGACCCAGTACTTC.

The rearrangement links TRBV4-3 to TRBJ2-6, with D perhaps matching TRBD2 (6 bases). CDR3 length equals 18 residues. The V end was cut by 1 base, the J end by 4 bases, with 17 bases between. Germline lookup yields CDR1 LGHNA and CDR2 YSLEER. Here the CDR3 reads CASSQASGAGLGANVLTF. The CDR3 nucleotides are TGCGCCAGCAGCCAAGCCTCTGGGGCGGGGCTAGGGGCCAACGTCCTGACTTTC.

V and J are TRBV27 and TRBJ2-2; D uncertain. The CDR3 is 13 residues long. V was pared by 5 bases and J by 4 bases, with 8 bases between. CDR1 is MNHEY and CDR2 is SMNVEV in the germline V gene (reference sequence). The CDR3 DNA sequence: TGTGCCAGCAGTCCCAGGTCCACCGGGGAGCTGTTTTTT. It translates to CASSPRSTGELFF.

The rearrangement joins TRBV5-1 to TRBJ1-1; D is unclear. Germline values: CDR1 SGHRS, CDR2 YFSETQ. V shed 0 bases and J shed 2 bases, with 11 bases lying between them. The CDR3 loop spans 15 amino acids. The CDR3 loop is CASSLGVLGNTEAFF. CDR3 nucleotide sequence: TGCGCCAGCAGCTTGGGGGTTTTAGGTAACACTGAAGCTTTCTTT.

The rearrangement uses TRBV6-5 and TRBJ2-1, with 13 bases matching TRBD2. Germline CDR1 MNHEY, CDR2 SVGAGI. The V and J ends lost 6 bases and 4 bases, in that order; junction bases with no gene match: 3. This CDR3 region has 15 residues. The CDR3 DNA is TGTGCCAGCAGGAGACTAGCGGGGGGTTACAATGAGCAGTTCTTC. Its translation: CASRRLAGGYNEQFF.

The CDR3: CATSGQGNSPLHF. In DNA, the CDR3 is TGTGCCACCTCCGGACAGGGAAATTCACCCCTCCACTTT. The chain carries TRBV19 and TRBJ1-6; 8 nucleotides agree with TRBD1. Trimming removed 10 bases from V and 7 bases from J; junction bases left unmatched: 6. This CDR3 is built from 13 residues. Germline loops: CDR1 LNHDA, CDR2 SQIVND (reference sequence).

The V and J genes are TRBV29-1 and TRBJ1-2; unclear D gene. V lost 7 bases, J lost 3 bases, and 12 bases lay in between. The CDR3 totals 12 residues. Per the germline V gene, CDR1 is SQVTM and CDR2 is ANQGSEA. CDR3 residues: CSARGEDYGYTF. The CDR3 nucleotides read TGCAGCGCCCGTGGGGAGGACTATGGCTACACCTTC.

The chain combines TRBV7-9 with TRBJ2-7, with D perhaps TRBD2 (7 bases). The germline V gene encodes CDR1 SEHNR and CDR2 FQNEAQ (reference sequence). The germline V and J ends were trimmed by 3 bases and 2 bases, with 17 bases remaining between them. CDR3 length: 16 residues. CDR3 residues: CASSFWGGLPAYEQYF. The CDR3 DNA follows: TGTGCCAGCAGCTTTTGGGGGGGCCTTCCGGCCTACGAGCAGTACTTC.

The chain couples TRBV7-2 to TRBJ2-1; possible D gene TRBD2, 7 bases. This CDR3 is built from 14 residues. Germline V gene lookup returns CDR1 SGHTA and CDR2 FQGNSA. V lost 2 bases and J lost 6, with 11 bases in between. CDR3 sequence: CASSLRGAVNEQFF. The DNA of the CDR3 is TGTGCCAGCAGCTTACGGGGGGCGGTCAATGAGCAGTTCTTC.

This sequence joins TRBV7-8 and TRBJ1-2; TRBD1 matches at 8 bases. Germline-derived CDR1 and CDR2 are SGHVS and FQNEAQ. Losses at the gene ends were 5 bases for V and 3 bases for J; bases not matched to a gene: 2. The CDR3 runs 13 residues. The CDR3 nucleotides are TGTGCCAGCAGCCTACAGGGGGACTATGGCTACACCTTC. This codes for CASSLQGDYGYTF.

The chain is built from TRBV7-9 and TRBJ1-2; D gene unclear. CDR3 length: 16 amino acids. Germline V gives CDR1 SEHNR, CDR2 FQNEAQ (reference sequence). Trimming cost V 5 bases and J 8 bases, with 24 bases left between them. CDR3 sequence reads: CASSISPLGGSEGYTF. CDR3 nucleotides: TGTGCCAGCAGCATCTCCCCCCTTGGCGGGTCGGAGGGCTACACCTTC. The full variable domain, its missing parts supplied by reference TRBV7-9 and TRBJ1-2, is DTGVSQNPRHKITKRGQNVTFRCDPISEHNRLYWYRQTLGQGPEFLTYFQNEAQLEKSRLLSDRFSAERPKGSFSTLEIQRTEQGDSAMYLCASSISPLGGSEGYTFGSGTRLTVV.

The chain joins TRBV7-9 to TRBJ1-6; D ambiguous. This CDR3 spans 14 amino acids. Germline-derived CDR1 and CDR2 are SEHNR and FQNEAQ (reference sequence). The ends were cut back, 6 bases at V and 7 bases at J, with 13 bases in the middle. The CDR3 nucleotides are TGTGCCAGCAGTGGGGTGGTTGGGAATTCACCCCTCCACTTT. It translates to CASSGVVGNSPLHF.

The CDR3 DNA sequence: TGTGCCAGCAGCCAAGGCGCAGCTATTAACTATGGCTACACCTTC. Its translation is CASSQGAAINYGYTF. V gene TRBV3-1 (or the pseudogene TRBV3-2) combines with J gene TRBJ1-2; no clear D. The V gene's germline CDR1 is LGHDT and CDR2 YNNKEL (reference sequence). Trimming pared 1 base from V and 1 base from J, leaving 10 bases between. This CDR3 spans 15 amino acids.